The subject of this entry is one T cell receptor beta chain. The antigen is undetermined. Other DNA sequences in the sample encode the same CDR3. The record originates from a study of Tregs in tolerant kidney transplant recipients. About the research overall: Related graft donors supplied nonmyeloablative bone marrow transplants, and mixed chimerism was transient. Study outcomes and limitations: The small number of patients limits these findings pending further validation.

Unstimulated Tregs (CD4+CD25+CD127-) and CD4+CD25- non-Tregs were sorted from PBMCs. Sequencing used immunoSEQ multiplex PCR; TCRdb keeps in-frame clones, though not all of them. The sample contains roughly 66,000 clones, just under 95% of which appear only once. Germline trimming cut 6 bases from V and 4 bases from J; bases unmatched to any gene: 5. In germline, CDR1 is MNHEY, CDR2 SMNVEV (reference sequence). The CDR3 is made up of 14 amino acids. The chain recombines TRBV27 with TRBJ2-1, with 8 bases identical to TRBD2. This material consisted of CD8+ T cells from blood, taken before the transplant. The clonotype was recovered from a human donor who received a combined kidney and bone marrow transplant. The DNA for the CDR3 is TGTGCCAGCAGCCTAGCGGGCCCATACAATGAGCAGTTCTTC. Its translation: CASSLAGPYNEQFF.